This TCR beta chain came from a study of cytomegalovirus exposure and HLA in healthy donors. Study-wide background: From HLA-typed donors, an early data release held some 91 million unique TCRs.

Broader study findings: It was shown in a later analysis that HLA-associated TCR beta chains were more clonally expanded than other, equally common chains. TCR beta sequences reportedly predicted most subjects' HLA-A and HLA-B alleles accurately.

Healthy donors of bone marrow made up the group. The CDR3 spans 16 residues. Looked up from germline, CDR1 is MGHRA and CDR2 is YSYEKL. V shed 1 base and J shed 0 bases, with 7 bases lying between them. Worth noting for this clone: What it binds is not known.

Primers for the PCR totalled 60 Vbeta and 13 Jbeta. The protocol was immunoSEQ multiplex PCR, while the TCRdb copy is restricted to in-frame clones and leaves out a portion. The sample carries approximately 99,000 clones, 79% recorded once. The sequenced sample was PBMCs. The genes are TRBV4-1 and TRBJ1-6; no firm D call. This TCR derives from a male donor in good health and CMV-seropositive. The CDR3 here is CASSQVGDSYNSPLHF. The CDR3 bases are TGCGCCAGCAGCCAAGTCGGGGACTCCTATAATTCACCCCTCCACTTT.